These 26 T cell receptor beta chains were all obtained from the same sample, sequenced in a study of blood T cell repertoires in COVID-19. Only in-frame clones appear in the TCRdb table, and some are missing; sequencing was by immunoSEQ multiplex PCR. Of around 51,000 clones in the sample, about 82% were seen once. Sequencing was performed on peripheral blood. All receptors derive from a man of 80 years or more with active COVID-19.

V is TRBV7-6 and J is TRBJ1-2, with 7 positions matching TRBD1. The CDR3 totals 15 residues. Germline lookup yields CDR1 SGHVS and CDR2 FNYEAQ. With V trimmed by 5 bases and J by 0 bases, 6 bases remained unmatched. CDR3 amino acids: CASSPGQAANYGYTF. CDR3 coding DNA: TGTGCCAGCAGCCCCGGACAGGCGGCTAACTATGGCTACACCTTC.

The chain carries TRBV3-1 (or the pseudogene TRBV3-2) and TRBJ1-2, with no clear D. Germline CDR1 LGHDT, CDR2 YNNKEL (reference sequence). The CDR3 loop spans 14 amino acids. V was cut by 1 base and J by 4 bases, with 10 bases left in between. The CDR3 DNA follows: TGTGCCAGCAGCCAAGGACCAGGTCCCTATGGCTACACCTTC. Protein: CASSQGPGPYGYTF.

V is TRBV5-4 and J is TRBJ2-1; TRBD2 aligns across 8 bases. The length of the CDR3 is 16 residues. V shed 2 bases, J shed 0 bases, and the junction held 4 bases outside the gene matches. Germline V lookup: CDR1 SGHNT, CDR2 YYREEE (reference sequence). CDR3: CASSFSGKSSYNEQFF. CDR3 DNA: TGTGCCAGCAGCTTTAGCGGGAAGAGCTCCTACAATGAGCAGTTCTTC. The whole variable domain, remainder taken from reference TRBV5-4 and TRBJ2-1, is ETGVTQSPTHLIKTRGQQVTLRCSSQSGHNTVSWYQQALGQGPQFIFQYYREEENGRGNFPPRFSGLQFPNYSSELNVNALELDDSALYLCASSFSGKSSYNEQFFGPGTRLTVL.

This chain links TRBV2 with TRBJ1-5; TRBD1 matches 7 bases. After removal of 5 bases from V and 6 bases from J, the junction contained 7 bases not matched to a gene. The germline V gene has CDR1 SNHLY and CDR2 FYNNEI. The CDR3 runs 14 residues. CDR3 nucleotides: TGTGCCAGCAGTAGACAGGGCGTCGGTCAGCCCCAGCATTTT. It codes for CASSRQGVGQPQHF.

V is TRBV15 and J is TRBJ2-6, with D perhaps TRBD1 (6 bases). Trimming cost V 4 bases and J 1 base, with 8 bases left between them. The CDR3 runs 15 residues. CDR1 is LNHNV, CDR2 YYDKDF, per germline (reference sequence). For the CDR3, the DNA is TGTGCCACCAGCACCAGGGGATCTGGGGCCAACGTCCTGACTTTC. Protein: CATSTRGSGANVLTF. Combining the CDR3 with reference TRBV15 and TRBJ2-6 gives the whole variable domain DAMVIQNPRYQVTQFGKPVTLSCSQTLNHNVMYWYQQKSSQAPKLLFHYYDKDFNNEADTPDNFQSRRPNTSFCFLDIRSPGLGDTAMYLCATSTRGSGANVLTFGAGSRLTVL.

The rearrangement links TRBV18 to TRBJ2-1; 8 positions match TRBD2. CDR3 length: 16 residues. Trimming took 3 bases from V and 4 from J; bases not matched to a gene: 8. Germline V gene sequence: CDR1 KGHSH, CDR2 LQKENI. The CDR3 DNA reads as TGTGCCAGCTCACCCACAATAACGGGAGGGTACAATGAGCAGTTCTTC. Protein: CASSPTITGGYNEQFF.

The gene calls are TRBV28 and TRBJ2-1; 12 bases line up with TRBD2. V dropped 2 bases and J dropped 5; count of bases not matched to a gene: 7. Looked up from germline, CDR1 is MDHEN and CDR2 is SYDVKM. There are 17 residues in the CDR3. The CDR3 loop is CASSLAGLAGLNNEQFF. CDR3 DNA sequence: TGTGCCAGCAGTTTAGCCGGACTAGCGGGACTGAACAATGAGCAGTTCTTC.

This clone occurred a few times. This chain joins TRBV30 and TRBJ1-3, with 7 bases fitting TRBD1. The CDR3 contains 15 residues. J was trimmed by 1 base and V by 4 bases; bases with no gene match: 7. Germline V CDR1 and CDR2: GTSNPN, SVGIG (reference sequence). CDR3: CAWNLDRASGNTIYF. The CDR3 DNA sequence: TGTGCCTGGAACCTCGACAGGGCGTCTGGAAACACCATATATTTT.

The chain couples TRBV5-6 to TRBJ2-2; perhaps TRBD2 as D (6 bases). This CDR3 has 14 amino acids. Germline V CDR1 and CDR2: SGHDT, YYEEEE. Between the trimmed V and J ends, which lost 3 bases and 6 bases, there was a span of 12 bases. The CDR3 is CASSWDFRSGELFF. For the CDR3, the DNA is TGTGCCAGCAGCTGGGACTTCAGGTCCGGGGAGCTGTTTTTT.

The chain recombines TRBV5-1 with TRBJ2-2; 8 bases align to TRBD2. The germline V gene encodes CDR1 SGHRS and CDR2 YFSETQ. The V segment lost 0 bases and the J segment 7 bases; nucleotides outside the gene matches: 11. The CDR3 loop spans 17 amino acids. The chain's CDR3 is CASSLDAGGGENGELFF. CDR3 DNA sequence: TGCGCCAGCAGCTTGGATGCGGGAGGCGGGGAAAACGGGGAGCTGTTTTTT.

The rearrangement links TRBV19 to TRBJ2-7, with D possibly being TRBD2 (5 bases). Germline CDR1 LNHDA, CDR2 SQIVND (reference sequence). The CDR3 loop spans 11 amino acids. CDR3 bases: TGTGAGCGGAAAGAGGGCTACGAGCAGTACTTC. Translation: CERKEGYEQYF.

This chain links TRBV4-3 with TRBJ2-7, with D possibly being TRBD1 (5 bases). V was clipped by 6 bases and J by 5 bases, with 14 bases between them. Per germline, CDR1 LGHNA and CDR2 YSLEER. The CDR3 length is 13 residues. CDR3 nucleotides: TGCGCCAGCAGTCAGACAGTATTAGACGAGCAGTACTTC. It specifies CASSQTVLDEQYF.

The chain has TRBV10-3 and TRBJ2-2; 11 bases are a match to TRBD1. Germline V CDR1 and CDR2: ENHRY, SYGVKD. The CDR3 has 15 amino acids. V was clipped by 5 bases and J by 6 bases; unmatched bases: 5. CDR3: CAISPDRGQAGELFF. In DNA, the CDR3 is TGTGCCATCAGTCCGGACAGGGGGCAGGCCGGGGAGCTGTTTTTT.

The V and J genes are TRBV20-1 and TRBJ2-1, with a weak D call TRBD2 (5 bases). CDR3 length: 11 amino acids. With 7 bases removed from V and 7 bases from J, the gap between germline ends came to 11 bases. The germline V gene encodes CDR1 DFQATT and CDR2 SNEGSKA (reference sequence). This CDR3 is CSVRSGNEQFF. The CDR3 DNA sequence: TGCAGTGTGCGAAGCGGTAATGAGCAGTTCTTC.

The V call is TRBV6-2 or TRBV6-3, the J call TRBJ2-2; 7 bases align to TRBD2. Germline values: CDR1 MNHEY, CDR2 SVGEGT. The J segment lost 1 base and the V segment lost 2 bases, leaving 4 bases of the junction unmatched. This CDR3 has 16 residues. CDR3 sequence (DNA): TGTGCCAGCAGTTACACCCCGGGGGGGAACACCGGGGAGCTGTTTTTT. Its protein product is CASSYTPGGNTGELFF.

Notes on this clone: An end of the junction differs from the germline gene, which may be a read error. As DNA, the CDR3 is TGTGCCAGCAGCTTAGCGGGAGCGAATGAGCAGTTCTTC. Amino acid sequence: CASSLAGANEQFF. The V call is TRBV12-3 or TRBV12-4, the J call TRBJ2-1; 9 bases line up with TRBD2. CDR3 size: 13 residues.

J is TRBJ1-1 and V is TRBV3-1 (or the pseudogene TRBV3-2); possible D gene TRBD1, 5 bases. V lost 1 base and J lost 7, with 13 bases in between. Germline V gene sequence: CDR1 LGHDT, CDR2 YNNKEL (reference sequence). The CDR3 length is 14 residues. The CDR3 DNA reads as TGTGCCAGCAGCCAAGTGGGGCCCCTCGGTGAAGCTTTCTTT. It encodes CASSQVGPLGEAFF.

This rearrangement joins TRBV5-4 to TRBJ2-3, with D perhaps TRBD1 (6 bases). V dropped 5 bases and J dropped 1 base, with 14 bases sitting between them. Germline V gene lookup returns CDR1 SGHNT and CDR2 YYREEE (reference sequence). The CDR3 has 15 amino acids. The chain's CDR3 is CASRHRAEGTDTQYF. CDR3 in DNA: TGTGCCAGCAGACACAGGGCGGAGGGCACAGATACGCAGTATTTT. Looking up the rest from reference TRBV5-4 and TRBJ2-3 gives the full variable domain: ETGVTQSPTHLIKTRGQQVTLRCSSQSGHNTVSWYQQALGQGPQFIFQYYREEENGRGNFPPRFSGLQFPNYSSELNVNALELDDSALYLCASRHRAEGTDTQYFGPGTRLTVL.

The V gene is TRBV15, the J gene TRBJ1-6; D ambiguous. Germline-derived CDR1 and CDR2 are LNHNV and YYDKDF (reference sequence). The CDR3 runs 22 residues. Trimming cost V 0 bases and J 0 bases, with 24 bases left between them. CDR3 DNA: TGTGCCACCAGCAGAGATCCCCCCAGCGGGAATCTCTATAGCTCCTATAATTCACCCCTCCACTTT. Translating it yields CATSRDPPSGNLYSSYNSPLHF.

The chain carries TRBV7-2 and TRBJ2-7; 8 nucleotides line up with TRBD1. The germline gives CDR1 SGHTA, CDR2 FQGNSA. The CDR3 has 14 amino acids. V lost 5 bases and J lost 4; bases outside the gene matches: 7. CDR3 region: CASSPRTGFYEQYF. The DNA of the CDR3 is TGTGCCAGCAGCCCCCGGACAGGGTTTTACGAGCAGTACTTC.

The chain couples TRBV6-5 to TRBJ2-7, with TRBD1 identical over 10 bases. Germline V gives CDR1 MNHEY, CDR2 SVGAGI. The J segment lost 0 bases and the V segment lost 5 bases, leaving 4 bases of the junction unmatched. This CDR3 region has 15 residues. CDR3 sequence reads: CASSRGQGRSYEQYF. DNA of the CDR3: TGTGCCAGCAGTAGGGGACAGGGGCGCTCCTACGAGCAGTACTTC.

This sequence joins TRBV28 and TRBJ1-5, with a possible D match to TRBD1 (6 bases). There are 14 residues in the CDR3. The V gene's germline CDR1 is MDHEN and CDR2 SYDVKM. Between the trimmed V and J ends, which lost 5 bases and 4 bases, there was a span of 12 bases. The CDR3 is CASSPNTGNQPQHF. The DNA of the CDR3 is TGTGCCAGCAGTCCTAATACAGGGAATCAGCCCCAGCATTTT.

The chain combines TRBV11-1 with TRBJ1-3; D not certain. CDR3 size: 16 residues. V was cut by 4 bases and J by 5 bases, with 18 bases left in between. The germline gives CDR1 SGHAT, CDR2 FQDESV (reference sequence). The chain's CDR3 is CASSSQVRPGRNTIYF. The CDR3 DNA sequence: TGTGCCAGCAGCTCTCAAGTCAGGCCGGGAAGAAACACCATATATTTT.

The chain couples TRBV19 to TRBJ2-2; a possible D gene is TRBD2 (5 bases). This CDR3 has 15 residues. Germline V gene data show CDR1 as LNHDA and CDR2 as SQIVND (reference sequence). Trimming pared 5 bases from V and 6 bases from J, leaving 16 bases between. This chain's CDR3 is CASSVTGVSSGELFF. Here the CDR3 DNA reads TGTGCCAGTAGTGTCACCGGGGTATCGTCCGGGGAGCTGTTTTTT.

The chain carries TRBV5-5 and TRBJ2-7, with 7 bases matching TRBD2. From germline, CDR1 is SGHKS and CDR2 YYEKEE (reference sequence). With V trimmed by 6 bases and J by 0 bases, 21 bases remained unmatched. This CDR3 contains 19 residues. The CDR3 region is CASTTTQGGAVPSSYEQYF. The CDR3 nucleotides read TGTGCCAGCACCACGACGCAGGGAGGGGCGGTCCCCAGCTCCTACGAGCAGTACTTC.

The genes are TRBV19 and TRBJ2-3, with TRBD2 as a possible D gene (6 bases). The CDR3 is made up of 13 amino acids. CDR1 is LNHDA and CDR2 is SQIVND in the germline V gene (reference sequence). The V end lost 7 bases, the J end lost 3 bases, and 11 bases lay between the germline ends. The CDR3 DNA reads TGTGCCAGTAAACCGGAGGGGACAGATACGCAGTATTTT. Amino acids: CASKPEGTDTQYF.